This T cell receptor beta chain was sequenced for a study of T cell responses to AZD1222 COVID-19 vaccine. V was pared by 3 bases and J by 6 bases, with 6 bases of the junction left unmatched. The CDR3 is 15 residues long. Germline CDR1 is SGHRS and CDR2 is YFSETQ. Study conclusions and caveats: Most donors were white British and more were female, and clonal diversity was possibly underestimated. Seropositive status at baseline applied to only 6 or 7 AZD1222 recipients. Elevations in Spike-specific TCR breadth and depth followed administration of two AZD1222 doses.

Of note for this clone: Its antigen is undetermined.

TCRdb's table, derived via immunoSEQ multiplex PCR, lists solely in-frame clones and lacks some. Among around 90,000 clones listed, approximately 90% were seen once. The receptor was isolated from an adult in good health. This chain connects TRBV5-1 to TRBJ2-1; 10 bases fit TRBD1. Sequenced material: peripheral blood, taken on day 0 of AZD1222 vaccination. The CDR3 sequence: CASSYRQGAGNEQFF. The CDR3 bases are TGCGCCAGCAGCTACCGACAGGGGGCCGGCAATGAGCAGTTCTTC.